The 12 T cell receptor beta chains in this list originate from one sample, sequenced in a study of blood T cell repertoires in COVID-19. Using immunoSEQ multiplex PCR, the repertoire was profiled, and TCRdb retains in-frame clones only, with some absent. The sample yields about 25,000 clones, 89% seen once. Sequencing input: peripheral blood. The receptor source for this set is a man in his sixties or seventies with acute or convalescent COVID-19.

CDR3 coding DNA: TGTGCCAGCAGACCGGGCGGGGGTAACTATGGCTACACCTTC. This translates into CASRPGGGNYGYTF. The V call is TRBV7-9, the J call TRBJ1-2; tentative D call: TRBD1 (5 bases). This CDR3 comprises 14 residues. V was cut by 6 bases and J by 1 base, with 12 bases left in between. Germline V gene sequence: CDR1 SEHNR, CDR2 FQNEAQ (reference sequence).

The chain carries TRBV28 and TRBJ1-5, with 9 bases fitting TRBD1. J gave up 4 bases and V 3 bases, and 7 bases lay outside the gene matches. This CDR3 region has 16 residues. Germline V lookup: CDR1 MDHEN, CDR2 SYDVKM. The CDR3 region has the DNA TGTGCCAGCAGTTTCGCGACAGGGGGTAGGAATCAGCCCCAGCATTTT. Its translation is CASSFATGGRNQPQHF.

The chain links TRBV27 to TRBJ2-2; D perhaps matches TRBD2 (7 bases). The CDR3 loop spans 17 amino acids. V lost 3 bases and J 3 bases, leaving 17 bases between the germline ends. Germline values: CDR1 MNHEY, CDR2 SMNVEV (reference sequence). The CDR3 reads CASSLRGLAWDTGELFF. CDR3 sequence (DNA): TGTGCCAGCAGTTTGCGGGGGCTAGCGTGGGACACCGGGGAGCTGTTTTTT.

This sequence joins TRBV6-5 and TRBJ1-2, with D hard to call. V was pared by 6 bases and J by 2 bases, with 13 bases between. Germline assignment: CDR1 MNHEY and CDR2 SVGAGI. This CDR3 has 14 residues. For the CDR3, the DNA is TGTGCCAGCAGGACCCCAGGAGGGAACTATGGCTACACCTTC. Protein product: CASRTPGGNYGYTF.

V is TRBV5-4 and J is TRBJ2-7, with 10 bases aligning to TRBD2. Trimming cost V 0 bases and J 1 base; bases outside gene matches: 4. Germline CDR1 SGHNT, CDR2 YYREEE (reference sequence). The CDR3 runs 16 residues. The CDR3 nucleotides are TGTGCCAGCAGCTTGGGGCCTAGCGGGGGATCCTACGAGCAGTACTTC. Amino acids: CASSLGPSGGSYEQYF.

The CDR3 protein is CASSEVRVGNTIYF. The CDR3 coding sequence is TGTGCCAGCAGTGAAGTCAGGGTTGGAAACACCATATATTTT. The chain links TRBV2 to TRBJ1-3; D perhaps matches TRBD1 (5 bases). CDR3 size: 14 residues. V was cut by 1 base and J by 3 bases, with 7 bases left in between. The germline V gene encodes CDR1 SNHLY and CDR2 FYNNEI. Looking up the rest from reference TRBV2 and TRBJ1-3 gives the full variable domain: EPEVTQTPSHQVTQMGQEVILRCVPISNHLYFYWYRQILGQKVEFLVSFYNNEISEKSEIFDDQFSVERPDGSNFTLKIRSTKLEDSAMYFCASSEVRVGNTIYFGEGSWLTVV.

The chain recombines TRBV6-6 with TRBJ2-1, with 7 bases identical to TRBD2. There are 15 residues in the CDR3. Unmatched junction bases numbered 6, after V lost 3 bases and J lost 4 bases. From germline, CDR1 is MNHNY and CDR2 SVGAGI (reference sequence). CDR3 residues: CASSYGGGRYNEQFF. DNA of the CDR3: TGTGCCAGCAGTTATGGGGGGGGGAGGTACAATGAGCAGTTCTTC.

The chain joins TRBV21-1 to TRBJ1-2; the table assigns TRBD1, which was not confirmed against the DNA. TRBV21-1 is flagged as a pseudogene. This CDR3 spans 17 amino acids. The CDR3 protein is CASSTPSDRNCDYGYTF. The DNA of the CDR3 is TGTGCCAGCAGTACGCCATCCGACAGGAATTGCGACTATGGCTACACCTTC.

The chain's CDR3 is CASSLSGGYNEQFF. DNA for the CDR3: TGTGCCAGCAGCTTATCGGGAGGGTACAATGAGCAGTTCTTC. V and J are TRBV5-8 and TRBJ2-1, with 8 nucleotides matching TRBD2. V lost 2 bases, J lost 4 bases, and 2 bases stayed unmatched. The CDR3 contains 14 residues. The germline V gene encodes CDR1 SGHTS and CDR2 YDEGEE.

In its sample, this clone was seen once. The chain couples TRBV5-1 to TRBJ2-1, with D possibly matching TRBD2 (5 bases). CDR1 SGHRS and CDR2 YFSETQ come from the germline V gene. Trimming removed 4 bases at V and 9 bases at J, with 17 bases between. The CDR3 runs to 14 residues. The CDR3 protein is CASSPTFDYGEQFF. The CDR3 DNA reads TGCGCCAGCAGCCCGACTTTCGACTACGGTGAGCAGTTCTTC.

The chain employs TRBV5-6 and TRBJ2-1, with D maybe TRBD1 (6 bases). The CDR3 has 14 residues. V lost 4 bases to trimming and J lost 10 bases, with 18 bases between them. The germline gives CDR1 SGHDT, CDR2 YYEEEE. For the CDR3, the DNA is TGTGCCAGCAGCCCCCCCCTCATGAGGGGGGAGCAGTTCTTC. This translates into CASSPPLMRGEQFF.

This rearrangement joins TRBV3-1 (or the pseudogene TRBV3-2) to TRBJ1-3, with D uncertain. V lost 1 base, J lost 11 bases, and 9 bases lay in between. The CDR3 loop spans 12 amino acids. From germline, CDR1 is LGHDT and CDR2 YNNKEL (reference sequence). CDR3 nucleotide sequence: TGTGCCAGCAGCCAAGTACAGAGTTCCATATATTTT. Translation gives CASSQVQSSIYF.